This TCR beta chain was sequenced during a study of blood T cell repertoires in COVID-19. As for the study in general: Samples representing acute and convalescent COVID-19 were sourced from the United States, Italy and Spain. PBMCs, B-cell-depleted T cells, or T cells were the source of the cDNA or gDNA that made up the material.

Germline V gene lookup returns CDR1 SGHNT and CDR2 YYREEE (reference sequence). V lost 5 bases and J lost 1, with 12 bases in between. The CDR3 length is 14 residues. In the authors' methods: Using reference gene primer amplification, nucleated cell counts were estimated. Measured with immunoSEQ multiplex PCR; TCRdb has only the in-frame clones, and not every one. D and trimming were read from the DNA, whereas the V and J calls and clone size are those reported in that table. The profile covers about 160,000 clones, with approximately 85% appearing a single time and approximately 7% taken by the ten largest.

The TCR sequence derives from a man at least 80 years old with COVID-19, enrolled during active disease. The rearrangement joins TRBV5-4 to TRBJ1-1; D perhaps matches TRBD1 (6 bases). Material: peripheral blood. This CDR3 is CASSNRVGNTEAFF. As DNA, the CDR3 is TGTGCCAGCAGTAACAGGGTTGGGAACACTGAAGCTTTCTTT.